This T cell receptor (beta chain) was captured in a study of shared clonotypes between healthy human individuals. Study summary: A few men and a couple of women, aged 18 to 49, were donors.

CDR1 and CDR2 (germline): LNHNV, YYDKDF (reference sequence). The V and J ends lost 0 bases and 7 bases respectively, with 10 bases between them. This CDR3 region has 14 residues. Findings and caveats of the study: All-four-donor shared clonotypes had higher generation probabilities than non-shared clonotypes did. Rarefaction curves obtained for sorted subsets showed sequencing incomplete despite large depth.

Note on this clone: Its specificity is unknown.

Sequencing was performed with immunoSEQ multiplex PCR; in TCRdb, only in-frame clones are kept and a portion is missing. In the table there are hundreds of thousands of clones, approximately 96% of which are singletons. Naivety among CD8 cells was defined by CD45RO negativity and positive CCR7 selection, thereby excluding terminally differentiated effector memory CD45RA+ cells. This clonotype was sampled from a man aged 25 to 40 in good health. The chain couples TRBV15 to TRBJ1-5; the D is unclear. Material for sequencing was naive CD8+ T cells sorted from blood. The CDR3 DNA follows: TGTGCCACCAGCAGAGAGGGGATGGGGCAGCCCCAGCATTTT. This gives the protein CATSREGMGQPQHF.